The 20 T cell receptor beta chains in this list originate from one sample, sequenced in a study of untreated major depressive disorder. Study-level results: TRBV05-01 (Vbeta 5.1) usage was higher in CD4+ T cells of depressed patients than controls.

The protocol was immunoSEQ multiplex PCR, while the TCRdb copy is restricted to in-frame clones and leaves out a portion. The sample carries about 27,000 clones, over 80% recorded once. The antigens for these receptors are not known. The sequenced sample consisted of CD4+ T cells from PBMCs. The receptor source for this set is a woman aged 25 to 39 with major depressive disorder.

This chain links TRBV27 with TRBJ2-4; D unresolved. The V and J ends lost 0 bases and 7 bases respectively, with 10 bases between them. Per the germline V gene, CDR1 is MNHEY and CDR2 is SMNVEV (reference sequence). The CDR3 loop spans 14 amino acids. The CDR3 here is CASSLSGLANIQYF. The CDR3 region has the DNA TGTGCCAGCAGTTTATCGGGCTTAGCCAACATTCAGTACTTC.

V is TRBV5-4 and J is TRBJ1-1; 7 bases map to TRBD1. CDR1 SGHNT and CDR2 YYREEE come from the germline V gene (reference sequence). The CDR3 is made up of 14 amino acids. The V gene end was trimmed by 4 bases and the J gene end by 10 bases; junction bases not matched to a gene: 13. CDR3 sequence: CASSSPGQTRGAFF. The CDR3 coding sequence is TGTGCCAGCAGCAGTCCGGGACAGACAAGGGGAGCTTTCTTT.

The CDR3 nucleotides are TGTGCCAGCAGCCAGATTAGTGGACTAGCGGAAACCTACAATGAGCAGTTCTTC. Residues: CASSQISGLAETYNEQFF. The chain joins TRBV5-6 to TRBJ2-1; 10 bases are shared with TRBD2. Trimming took 4 bases from V and 2 from J; bases not matched to a gene: 12. The CDR3 contains 18 residues. CDR1 SGHDT and CDR2 YYEEEE come from the germline V gene.

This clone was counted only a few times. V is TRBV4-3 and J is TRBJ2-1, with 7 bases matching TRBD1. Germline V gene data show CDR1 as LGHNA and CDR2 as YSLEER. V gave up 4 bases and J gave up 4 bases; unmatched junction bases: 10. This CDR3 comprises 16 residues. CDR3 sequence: CASSLSFGQEYNEQFF. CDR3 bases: TGCGCCAGCAGCCTCTCGTTTGGACAGGAGTACAATGAGCAGTTCTTC.

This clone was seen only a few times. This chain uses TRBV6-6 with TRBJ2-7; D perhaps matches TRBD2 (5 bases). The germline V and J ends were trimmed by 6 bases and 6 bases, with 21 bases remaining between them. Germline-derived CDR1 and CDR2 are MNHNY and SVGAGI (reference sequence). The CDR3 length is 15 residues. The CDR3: CASSLLGLAPGEQYF. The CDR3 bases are TGTGCCAGCAGCTTACTCGGGCTAGCTCCGGGCGAGCAGTACTTC.

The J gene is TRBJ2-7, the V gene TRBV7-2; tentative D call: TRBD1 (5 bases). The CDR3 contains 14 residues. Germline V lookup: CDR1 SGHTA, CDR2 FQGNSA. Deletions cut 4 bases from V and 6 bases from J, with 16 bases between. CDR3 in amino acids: CASSSPLRAGEQYF. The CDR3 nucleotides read TGTGCCAGCAGCTCCCCCCTCAGGGCCGGCGAGCAGTACTTC.

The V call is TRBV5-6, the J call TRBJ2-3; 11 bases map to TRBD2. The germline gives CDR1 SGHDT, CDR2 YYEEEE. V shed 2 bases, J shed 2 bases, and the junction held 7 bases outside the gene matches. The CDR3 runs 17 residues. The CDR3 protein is CASSFRLAGRSTDTQYF. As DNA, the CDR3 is TGTGCCAGCAGCTTCAGACTAGCGGGACGTTCCACAGATACGCAGTATTTT.

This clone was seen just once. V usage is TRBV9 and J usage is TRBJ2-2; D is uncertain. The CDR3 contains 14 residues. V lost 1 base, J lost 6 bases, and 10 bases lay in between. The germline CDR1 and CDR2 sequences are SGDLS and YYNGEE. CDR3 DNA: TGTGCCAGCAGCGTACAAGGAAGGGCCGGGGAGCTGTTTTTT. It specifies CASSVQGRAGELFF.

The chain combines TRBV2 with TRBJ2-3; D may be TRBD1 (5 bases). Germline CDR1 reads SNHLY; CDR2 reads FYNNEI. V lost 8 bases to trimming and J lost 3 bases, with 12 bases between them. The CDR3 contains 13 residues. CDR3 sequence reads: CASQQVSTDTQYF. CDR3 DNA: TGTGCCAGCCAACAGGTCTCGACAGATACGCAGTATTTT.

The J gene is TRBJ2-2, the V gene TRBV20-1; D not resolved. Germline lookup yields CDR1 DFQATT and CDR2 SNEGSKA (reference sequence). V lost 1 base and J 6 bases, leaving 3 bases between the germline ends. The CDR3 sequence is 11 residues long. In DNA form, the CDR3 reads TGCAGTGCTAGAGGTCCCGGGGAGCTGTTTTTT. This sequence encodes CSARGPGELFF.

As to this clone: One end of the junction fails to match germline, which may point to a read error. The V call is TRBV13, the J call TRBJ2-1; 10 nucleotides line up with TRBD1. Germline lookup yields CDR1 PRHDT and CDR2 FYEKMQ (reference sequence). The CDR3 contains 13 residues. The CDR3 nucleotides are TGTGCCAGCAGCTTAGGCCTCGGGGACAGGGGCATCTTC. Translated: CASSLGLGDRGIF.

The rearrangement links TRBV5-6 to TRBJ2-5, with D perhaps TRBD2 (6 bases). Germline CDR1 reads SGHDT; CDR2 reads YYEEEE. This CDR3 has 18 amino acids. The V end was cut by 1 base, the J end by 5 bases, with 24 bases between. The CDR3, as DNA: TGTGCCAGCAGCTTGCCGACCAGGGACTCCTCCCTGGGGGAGACCCAGTACTTC. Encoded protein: CASSLPTRDSSLGETQYF.

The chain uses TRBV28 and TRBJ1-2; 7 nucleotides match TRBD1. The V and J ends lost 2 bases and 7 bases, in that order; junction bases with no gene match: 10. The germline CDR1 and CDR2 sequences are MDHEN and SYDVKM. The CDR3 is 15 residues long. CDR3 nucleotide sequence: TGTGCCAGCAGTTTAGAACAGGGGATCATTGGTGGCTACACCTTC. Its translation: CASSLEQGIIGGYTF.

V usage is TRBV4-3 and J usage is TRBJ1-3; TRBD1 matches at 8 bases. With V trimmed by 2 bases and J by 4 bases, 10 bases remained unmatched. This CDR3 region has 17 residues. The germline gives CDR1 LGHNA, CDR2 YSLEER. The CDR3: CASSQNAQGGLGNTIYF. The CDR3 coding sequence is TGCGCCAGCAGCCAAAATGCACAGGGGGGCTTAGGAAACACCATATATTTT.

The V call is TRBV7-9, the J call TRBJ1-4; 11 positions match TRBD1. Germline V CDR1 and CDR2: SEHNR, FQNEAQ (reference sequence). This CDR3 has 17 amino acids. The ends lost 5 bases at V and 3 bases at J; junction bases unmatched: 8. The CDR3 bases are TGTGCCAGCAGCCCCGGGACAGGGGGAACAGCTAATGAAAAACTGTTTTTT. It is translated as CASSPGTGGTANEKLFF.

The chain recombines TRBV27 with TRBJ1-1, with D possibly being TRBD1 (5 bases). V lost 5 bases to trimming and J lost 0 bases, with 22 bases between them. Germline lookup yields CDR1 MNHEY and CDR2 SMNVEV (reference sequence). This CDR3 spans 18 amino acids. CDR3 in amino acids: CASSPKGTFLTLNTEAFF. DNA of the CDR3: TGTGCCAGCAGTCCGAAAGGGACTTTCCTAACGTTGAACACTGAAGCTTTCTTT.

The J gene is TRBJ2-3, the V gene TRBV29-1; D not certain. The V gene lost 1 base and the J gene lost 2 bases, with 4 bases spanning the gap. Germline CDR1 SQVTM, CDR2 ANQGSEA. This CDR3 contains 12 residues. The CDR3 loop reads CSVEGYTDTQYF. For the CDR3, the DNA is TGCAGCGTTGAAGGATACACAGATACGCAGTATTTT.

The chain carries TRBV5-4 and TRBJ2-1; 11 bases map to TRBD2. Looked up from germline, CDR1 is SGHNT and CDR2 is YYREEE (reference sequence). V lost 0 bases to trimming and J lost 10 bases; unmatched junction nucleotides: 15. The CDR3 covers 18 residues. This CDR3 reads CASSLEPGLAASVEEQFF. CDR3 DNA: TGTGCCAGCAGCTTGGAGCCGGGACTAGCGGCGAGCGTGGAGGAGCAGTTCTTC. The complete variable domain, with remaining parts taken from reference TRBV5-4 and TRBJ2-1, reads ETGVTQSPTHLIKTRGQQVTLRCSSQSGHNTVSWYQQALGQGPQFIFQYYREEENGRGNFPPRFSGLQFPNYSSELNVNALELDDSALYLCASSLEPGLAASVEEQFFGPGTRLTVL.

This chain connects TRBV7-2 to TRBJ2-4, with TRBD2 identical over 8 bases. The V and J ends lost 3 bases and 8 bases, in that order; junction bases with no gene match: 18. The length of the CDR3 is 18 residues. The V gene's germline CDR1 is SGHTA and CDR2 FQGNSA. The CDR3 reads CASSFGRVRAGAVDIQYF. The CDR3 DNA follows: TGTGCCAGCAGCTTCGGCAGGGTAAGAGCGGGGGCCGTGGACATTCAGTACTTC.

CDR3 nucleotide sequence: TGTGCCAGCAGTTTTAGCGGAGAGACCCAGTACTTC. This codes for CASSFSGETQYF. The V call is TRBV2, the J call TRBJ2-5; D might be TRBD2 (6 bases). The ends were cut back, 5 bases at V and 4 bases at J, with 8 bases in the middle. This CDR3 is 12 amino acids long. CDR1 is SNHLY and CDR2 is FYNNEI in the germline V gene.